One and the same sample provided the 4 T cell receptor beta chains below, sequenced in a study of T-cell reconstitution after alpha-beta-depleted transplantation in children. Unique molecular identifiers were used in preparing the TCRbeta library. TCRdb reprocessed the PCR reads via MiXCR and lists one record per CDR3 protein. The table records a few hundred thousand distinct CDR3 sequences, about 9.5% of them present only once. The input for sequencing was PBMCs, taken before TCRalphabeta/CD19-depleted stem cell transplant. These receptor sequences come from a boy under two years old with acute myeloid leukemia, due to receive a stem cell transplant.

This clonotype has more than one count but fewer than ten. The chain links TRBV12-3 or TRBV12-4 to TRBJ2-3, with 11 bases matching TRBD2. V gave up 5 bases and J gave up 6 bases; unmatched junction bases: 13. The CDR3 has 17 residues. CDR3 sequence (DNA): TGTGCCAGCAGTCGACCGAGACTAGCGGGAAAACAGGATACGCAGTATTTT. Protein product: CASSRPRLAGKQDTQYF.

The table lists this clonotype with many counts. The chain has TRBV19 and TRBJ2-7, with TRBD1 matching 9 bases. This CDR3 region has 15 residues. Germline CDR1 is LNHDA and CDR2 is SQIVND (reference sequence). V shed 3 bases, J shed 2 bases, and the junction held 5 bases outside the gene matches. CDR3 amino acids: CASSIGQGFPYEQYF. DNA for the CDR3: TGTGCCAGTAGTATCGGACAGGGGTTCCCCTACGAGCAGTACTTC.

This rearrangement joins TRBV10-3 to TRBJ1-5; no reliable D call. Germline CDR1 ENHRY, CDR2 SYGVKD. The V and J ends lost 4 bases and 0 bases respectively, with 10 bases between them. CDR3 size: 15 residues. This chain's CDR3 is CAISAHGDSNQPQHF. In DNA form, the CDR3 reads TGTGCCATCAGTGCGCACGGGGATAGCAATCAGCCCCAGCATTTT.

V is TRBV12-3 or TRBV12-4 and J is TRBJ2-5; 8 bases agree with TRBD2. The CDR3 runs to 17 residues. V trimming: 1 base; J trimming: 1 base; junction bases outside the gene matches: 8. The DNA of the CDR3 is TGTGCCAGCAGTTTAGGGACTAGCAATGTAGTCCAAGAGACCCAGTACTTC. As protein: CASSLGTSNVVQETQYF.